A single sample is the source of the 2 T cell receptor beta chains below, sequenced in a study of PD-1 blockade in classical Hodgkin lymphoma. Each patient relapsed following autologous stem cell transplantation, and prior brentuximab vedotin exposure differed. TCRdb keeps only in-frame clones here, not all; method: immunoSEQ multiplex PCR. In the table there are almost 100,000 clones, more than 90% of which are singletons. The sequencing here drew on peripheral blood mononuclear cells (PBMCs), taken at baseline. The receptor set was obtained from a human donor with classical Hodgkin lymphoma.

This sequence joins TRBV27 and TRBJ1-1; the D is unclear. The V end was cut by 5 bases, the J end by 2 bases, with 24 bases between. Germline V CDR1 and CDR2: MNHEY, SMNVEV (reference sequence). The CDR3 length is 18 residues. The CDR3: CASSPTNGFVTENTEAFF. CDR3 in DNA: TGTGCCAGCAGTCCGACTAATGGGTTCGTGACGGAAAACACTGAAGCTTTCTTT.

This clone was seen only a few times. The chain carries TRBV2 and TRBJ1-1; perhaps TRBD1 as D (5 bases). CDR3 size: 14 residues. The germline CDR1 and CDR2 sequences are SNHLY and FYNNEI. Trimming shortened V by 3 bases and J by 6 bases, and 14 bases separated the two germline ends. CDR3 in amino acids: CASSDRDVSPEAFF. CDR3 DNA: TGTGCCAGCAGTGACAGGGATGTCTCGCCTGAAGCTTTCTTT.